These 23 T cell receptor beta chains share one sample of origin, sequenced in a study of T cell responses to AZD1222 COVID-19 vaccine. Sequenced by immunoSEQ multiplex PCR; TCRdb stores in-frame clones only, minus some. This sample has 100,000 to 150,000 clones; about 91% occur once, and the top ten carry 1.5% to 2%. The specimen comprised peripheral blood, sampled 28 days after the second AZD1222 dose. The receptor source for this set is an adult who received the AZD1222 COVID-19 vaccine.

The V gene is TRBV9, the J gene TRBJ2-1, with 8 bases lining up with TRBD2. J was trimmed by 8 bases and V by 0 bases; bases with no gene match: 7. Germline-derived CDR1 and CDR2 are SGDLS and YYNGEE. There are 15 residues in the CDR3. CDR3 DNA sequence: TGTGCCAGCAGCGTAGGGTTAGCGGGGAGGTATGAGCAGTTCTTC. It specifies CASSVGLAGRYEQFF.

V and J are TRBV11-2 and TRBJ1-1; 9 nucleotides align to TRBD1. CDR3 length: 16 residues. CDR1 SGHAT and CDR2 FQNNGV come from the germline V gene. Losses at the gene ends were 0 bases for V and 3 bases for J; bases not matched to a gene: 5. CDR3 amino acids: CASSLEDRGVDTEAFF. The CDR3 DNA reads TGTGCCAGCAGCTTAGAGGACAGGGGAGTGGACACTGAAGCTTTCTTT.

V is TRBV7-9 and J is TRBJ1-1; D gene uncertain. The CDR3 loop spans 15 amino acids. Germline values: CDR1 SEHNR, CDR2 FQNEAQ (reference sequence). The V end lost 6 bases, the J end lost 0 bases, and 14 bases lay between the germline ends. The CDR3 region is CASSSPAGMNTEAFF. CDR3 nucleotides: TGTGCCAGCAGTTCGCCGGCAGGAATGAACACTGAAGCTTTCTTT.

The V and J genes are TRBV6-2 or TRBV6-3 and TRBJ2-2, with TRBD2 as a possible D gene (6 bases). The length of the CDR3 is 17 residues. CDR1 and CDR2 (germline): MNHEY, SVGEGT. V was pared by 0 bases and J by 4 bases, with 15 bases between. CDR3 DNA: TGTGCCAGCAGTTACTCTCAGGCTAGCGTGCGCACCGGGGAGCTGTTTTTT. Amino acid sequence: CASSYSQASVRTGELFF.

This clone appeared a single time. V and J are TRBV5-1 and TRBJ2-5; 9 nucleotides align to TRBD1. V lost 6 bases to trimming and J lost 2 bases; unmatched junction nucleotides: 14. Germline loops: CDR1 SGHRS, CDR2 YFSETQ. This CDR3 has 17 amino acids. This chain's CDR3 is CASTRGQGASGQETQYF. As DNA, the CDR3 is TGCGCCAGCACCCGGGGACAGGGCGCGTCTGGTCAAGAGACCCAGTACTTC.

The V call is TRBV7-2, the J call TRBJ1-2, with D possibly TRBD1 on 5 matching bases. V lost 1 base to trimming and J lost 8 bases, with 20 bases between them. This CDR3 is 16 amino acids long. The V gene's germline CDR1 is SGHTA and CDR2 FQGNSA. CDR3 protein: CASSLVRGHDSWGYTF. The CDR3 DNA reads TGTGCCAGCAGCTTAGTTCGGGGCCACGACTCATGGGGCTACACCTTC.

The chain has TRBV19 and TRBJ2-4; D might be TRBD1 or TRBD2, each matching 7 bases. The germline V gene encodes CDR1 LNHDA and CDR2 SQIVND (reference sequence). The V and J ends lost 2 bases and 5 bases respectively, with 16 bases between them. This CDR3 region has 16 residues. CDR3 sequence: CASSIRQGGLENIQYF. The CDR3 coding sequence is TGTGCCAGTAGTATACGACAGGGAGGGTTGGAAAACATTCAGTACTTC.

The chain employs TRBV5-1 and TRBJ2-7; TRBD1 agrees at 8 bases. The V and J ends lost 0 bases and 0 bases, in that order; junction bases with no gene match: 5. Germline CDR1 and CDR2: SGHRS and YFSETQ. The CDR3 sequence is 16 residues long. The CDR3 protein is CASSLGGTGPSYEQYF. The CDR3 DNA is TGCGCCAGCAGCTTGGGAGGGACAGGACCCTCCTACGAGCAGTACTTC.

The V gene is TRBV14, the J gene TRBJ2-2, with D uncertain. The CDR3 runs to 14 residues. The V end was cut by 2 bases, the J end by 3 bases, with 7 bases between. CDR1 is SGHDN, CDR2 FVKESK, per germline. In DNA, the CDR3 is TGTGCCAGCAGCCAACAGACCTACACCGGGGAGCTGTTTTTT. As protein: CASSQQTYTGELFF.

V gene TRBV18 combines with J gene TRBJ2-7, with D perhaps matching TRBD2 (7 bases). Germline lookup yields CDR1 KGHSH and CDR2 LQKENI. This CDR3 contains 14 residues. V was trimmed by 4 bases and J by 3 bases, leaving 13 bases between them. The DNA of the CDR3 is TGTGCCAGCTCACAGGGGGAGGGCTTCTACGAGCAGTACGTC. Its translation is CASSQGEGFYEQYV.

This chain joins TRBV11-2 and TRBJ2-5; 11 positions match TRBD2. V was clipped by 5 bases and J by 1 base; unmatched bases: 6. There are 16 residues in the CDR3. Germline V gene lookup returns CDR1 SGHAT and CDR2 FQNNGV. The CDR3, as DNA: TGTGCCAGCAGCAATCTAGCGGGGGGTCCCCAAGAGACCCAGTACTTC. Its translation is CASSNLAGGPQETQYF.

This clone was seen a handful of times. V is TRBV30 and J is TRBJ1-3; the D is unclear. Germline V CDR1 and CDR2: GTSNPN, SVGIG (reference sequence). Trimming left V 4 bases short and J 2 bases short, with 6 bases between. The CDR3 loop spans 12 amino acids. The DNA for the CDR3 is TGTGCCTGGAAAAGGGCTGGAAACACCATATATTTT. This sequence encodes CAWKRAGNTIYF.

J is TRBJ2-5 and V is TRBV11-2; D may be TRBD2 (5 bases). Germline V lookup: CDR1 SGHAT, CDR2 FQNNGV. The CDR3 extends over 13 amino acids. V was cut by 4 bases and J by 5 bases, with 11 bases left in between. The CDR3 sequence is CASSSGRGETQYF. CDR3 DNA: TGTGCCAGCAGCTCGGGCCGCGGGGAGACCCAGTACTTC.

The rearrangement links TRBV18 to TRBJ1-5; D is undetermined. The CDR3 is 11 amino acids. Trimming removed 4 bases from V and 3 bases from J, with 1 base in between. Germline CDR1 and CDR2: KGHSH and LQKENI. This chain's CDR3 is CASSHNQPQHF. DNA of the CDR3: TGTGCCAGCTCACACAATCAGCCCCAGCATTTT.

The rearrangement uses TRBV2 and TRBJ2-3; 10 bases map to TRBD1. The CDR3 is 19 amino acids. The V and J ends lost 6 bases and 6 bases, in that order; junction bases with no gene match: 21. The germline CDR1 and CDR2 sequences are SNHLY and FYNNEI. CDR3: CASSQLNWDRGLPPDTQYF. DNA of the CDR3: TGTGCCAGCAGCCAATTGAACTGGGACAGGGGTCTCCCTCCCGATACGCAGTATTTT.

This sequence joins TRBV5-1 and TRBJ2-6; TRBD1 matches 7 bases. Germline loops: CDR1 SGHRS, CDR2 YFSETQ. The CDR3 covers 18 residues. J was trimmed by 0 bases and V by 2 bases; bases with no gene match: 8. CDR3 protein: CASSLQGTANSGANVLTF. CDR3 coding DNA: TGCGCCAGCAGCTTACAGGGGACAGCAAACTCTGGGGCCAACGTCCTGACTTTC.

V is TRBV5-6 and J is TRBJ1-3; 8 positions match TRBD1. The V and J ends lost 0 bases and 6 bases, in that order; junction bases with no gene match: 5. CDR1 SGHDT and CDR2 YYEEEE come from the germline V gene. The CDR3 totals 15 residues. CDR3 sequence: CASSLVSGGENTIYF. DNA of the CDR3: TGTGCCAGCAGCTTGGTTTCAGGGGGCGAAAACACCATATATTTT. The entire variable domain, with the rest obtained from reference TRBV5-6 and TRBJ1-3, is as follows: DAGVTQSPTHLIKTRGQQVTLRCSPKSGHDTVSWYQQALGQGPQFIFQYYEEEERQRGNFPDRFSGHQFPNYSSELNVNALLLGDSALYLCASSLVSGGENTIYFGEGSWLTVV.

The chain carries TRBV19 and TRBJ2-2; D is uncertain. Trimming pared 1 base from V and 2 bases from J, leaving 5 bases between. The V gene's germline CDR1 is LNHDA and CDR2 SQIVND (reference sequence). The CDR3 runs 14 residues. The CDR3 DNA reads as TGTGCCAGTAGTATAGCAGTCAACACCGGGGAGCTGTTTTTT. This codes for CASSIAVNTGELFF.

This sequence joins TRBV18 and TRBJ1-1; D remains unclear. The germline gives CDR1 KGHSH, CDR2 LQKENI. Trimming took 2 bases from V and 3 from J, leaving 10 bases between them. The CDR3 has 14 amino acids. Written as DNA, the CDR3 is TGTGCCAGCTCACCAATGGAAGCTGACACTGAAGCTTTCTTT. It translates to CASSPMEADTEAFF.

This clone was counted a single time. Here the CDR3 DNA reads TGTGCCATCAGTGAAGTAGCCTTGAGCAATCAGCCCCAGCATTTT. Amino acids: CAISEVALSNQPQHF. The gene calls are TRBV10-3 and TRBJ1-5; D unresolved. V lost 3 bases and J 1 base, leaving 10 bases between the germline ends. The CDR3 has 15 amino acids. Germline V CDR1 and CDR2: ENHRY, SYGVKD.

This clone was counted between two and nine times. The V gene is TRBV5-1, the J gene TRBJ1-2; weak D call: TRBD1 (5 bases). Germline assignment: CDR1 SGHRS and CDR2 YFSETQ. Deletions cut 7 bases from V and 6 bases from J, with 13 bases between. The CDR3 loop spans 12 amino acids. The CDR3 DNA sequence: TGCGCCAGCCGCGGGGGAGGTGATGGCTACACCTTC. Translated: CASRGGGDGYTF.

The chain uses TRBV4-3 and TRBJ2-4; weak D call: TRBD2 (6 bases). V shed 0 bases and J shed 9 bases, with 18 bases lying between them. The CDR3 is made up of 16 amino acids. From germline, CDR1 is LGHNA and CDR2 YSLEER. CDR3 in amino acids: CASSQDRWGERGIQYF. The DNA of the CDR3 is TGCGCCAGCAGCCAAGATAGATGGGGGGAGCGTGGCATTCAGTACTTC.

The rearrangement joins TRBV5-4 to TRBJ2-2; D may be TRBD2 (6 bases). Trimming left V 4 bases short and J 0 bases short, with 10 bases between. Germline V gives CDR1 SGHNT, CDR2 YYREEE (reference sequence). The CDR3 covers 15 residues. The CDR3 sequence: CASSPGLSNTGELFF. Written as DNA, the CDR3 is TGTGCCAGCAGCCCGGGACTTTCGAACACCGGGGAGCTGTTTTTT.